What follows describes a single TCR beta chain. This sample stems from a study of blood T cell repertoires in COVID-19. Overall study context: COVID-19 samples collected from the United States, Italy and Spain covered acute and convalescent phases.

The table came from immunoSEQ multiplex PCR; TCRdb's copy has only in-frame clones and leaves some out. The sample lists about 200,000 clones, 81% occurring once. The CDR3 contains 15 residues. Trimming removed 5 bases at V and 3 bases at J, with 14 bases between. CDR1 and CDR2 from the germline V gene are SGHVS and FQNEAQ. V and J are TRBV7-8 and TRBJ1-5; D is perhaps TRBD1 (5 bases). The material sequenced was peripheral blood. The clonotype was recovered from an elderly woman with acute or convalescent COVID-19. The chain's CDR3 is CASSRLEGLNQPQHF. The CDR3 DNA is TGTGCCAGCAGCCGCCTCGAGGGACTCAATCAGCCCCAGCATTTT.